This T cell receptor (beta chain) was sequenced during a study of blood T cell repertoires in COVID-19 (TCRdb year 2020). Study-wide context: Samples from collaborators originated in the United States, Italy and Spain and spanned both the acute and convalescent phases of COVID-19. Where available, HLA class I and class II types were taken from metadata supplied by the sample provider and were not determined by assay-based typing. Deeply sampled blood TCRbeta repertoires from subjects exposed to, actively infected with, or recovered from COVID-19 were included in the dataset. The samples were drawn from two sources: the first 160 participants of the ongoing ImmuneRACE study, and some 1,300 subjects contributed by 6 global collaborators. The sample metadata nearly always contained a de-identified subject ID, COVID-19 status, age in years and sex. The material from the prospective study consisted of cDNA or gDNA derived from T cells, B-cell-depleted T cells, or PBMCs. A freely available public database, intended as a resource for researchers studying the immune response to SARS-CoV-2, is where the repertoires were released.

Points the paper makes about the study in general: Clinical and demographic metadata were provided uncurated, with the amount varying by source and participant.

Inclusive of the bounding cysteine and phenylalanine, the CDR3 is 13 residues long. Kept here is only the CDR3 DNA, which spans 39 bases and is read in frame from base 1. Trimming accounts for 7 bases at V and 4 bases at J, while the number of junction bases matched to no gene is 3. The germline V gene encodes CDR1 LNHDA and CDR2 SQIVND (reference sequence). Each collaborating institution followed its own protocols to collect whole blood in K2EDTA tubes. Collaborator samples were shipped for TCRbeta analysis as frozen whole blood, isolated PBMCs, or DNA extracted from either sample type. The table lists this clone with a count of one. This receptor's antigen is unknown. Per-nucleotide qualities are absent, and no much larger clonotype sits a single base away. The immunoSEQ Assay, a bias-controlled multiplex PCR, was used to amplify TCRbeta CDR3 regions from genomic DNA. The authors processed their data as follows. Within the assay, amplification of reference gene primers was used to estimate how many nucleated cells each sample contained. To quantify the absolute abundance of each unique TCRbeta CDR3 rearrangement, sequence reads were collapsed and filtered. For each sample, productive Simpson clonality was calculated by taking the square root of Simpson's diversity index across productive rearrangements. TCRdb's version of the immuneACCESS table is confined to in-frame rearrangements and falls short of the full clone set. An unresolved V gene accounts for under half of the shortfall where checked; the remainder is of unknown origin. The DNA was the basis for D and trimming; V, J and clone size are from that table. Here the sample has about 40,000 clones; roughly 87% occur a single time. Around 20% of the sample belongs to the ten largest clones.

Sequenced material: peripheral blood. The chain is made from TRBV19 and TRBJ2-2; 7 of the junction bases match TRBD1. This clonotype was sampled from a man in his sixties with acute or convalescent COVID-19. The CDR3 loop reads CASNDRATGELFF. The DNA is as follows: TGTGCCAGTAATGACAGGGCCACCGGGGAGCTGTTTTTT.